Presented here are 26 T cell receptor beta chains from one specimen sequenced in a study of CD8+CD57+ T cells in acquired aplastic anemia. An expansion of CD8+CD57+ cells by flow cytometry had been shown in patients chosen for sequencing. Profiling that covered TCR beta VDJ and CDR3 relied on genomic DNA as its template. TCRdb analysed the reads with MiXCR anew, one entry per CDR3 protein. This table has around 290,000 distinct CDR3 sequences, 45% to 65% appearing once. Specimen: sorted CD4+, CD8+, or CD8+CD57+ T cells (not recorded which) from PBMCs. The receptor source for this set is a human donor with aplastic anemia.

The V gene is TRBV14, the J gene TRBJ2-2, with no clear D. Trimming took off 2 bases at V and 7 bases at J, with 8 bases between the two ends. The CDR3 length is 13 residues. Germline lookup yields CDR1 SGHDN and CDR2 FVKESK. CDR3 sequence: CASSQYRLGELFF. The CDR3 DNA reads TGTGCCAGCAGCCAATATCGTCTCGGGGAGCTGTTTTTT.

V usage is TRBV9 and J usage is TRBJ2-7, with TRBD1 matching 8 bases. CDR1 is SGDLS, CDR2 YYNGEE, per germline. V trimming: 4 bases; J trimming: 3 bases; junction bases outside the gene matches: 12. The CDR3 runs 16 residues. The CDR3 nucleotides read TGTGCCAGCAGCCCCTTCGGGACAGGAGGAGGCTACGAGCAGTACTTC. Translated: CASSPFGTGGGYEQYF.

This clonotype was found a few times. As DNA, the CDR3 is TGCAGTGCTATGGACAAGTCCTACGAGCAGTACTTC. It translates to CSAMDKSYEQYF. The V gene is TRBV20-1, the J gene TRBJ2-7; maybe TRBD1 (5 bases). The germline V and J ends were trimmed by 4 bases and 1 base, with 8 bases remaining between them. Looked up from germline, CDR1 is DFQATT and CDR2 is SNEGSKA (reference sequence). The CDR3 has 12 residues.

V is TRBV19 and J is TRBJ1-2; D ambiguous. This CDR3 spans 15 amino acids. Trimming removed 0 bases from V and 6 bases from J, with 14 bases in between. Germline-derived CDR1 and CDR2 are LNHDA and SQIVND (reference sequence). CDR3: CASSIDAGLRDGYTF. Here the CDR3 DNA reads TGTGCCAGTAGTATAGATGCCGGCCTAAGGGATGGCTACACCTTC.

This clonotype was found many times. The chain has TRBV19 and TRBJ2-7, with D perhaps TRBD1 (5 bases). The ends were cut back, 4 bases at V and 2 bases at J, with 15 bases in the middle. Germline CDR1 LNHDA, CDR2 SQIVND (reference sequence). There are 15 residues in the CDR3. CDR3 coding DNA: TGTGCCAGTAGTAAGACAGCAACCCAAACCTACGAGCAGTACTTC. Amino acid sequence: CASSKTATQTYEQYF.

This clonotype has more than one count but fewer than ten. The genes are TRBV7-9 and TRBJ1-2, with 9 bases identical to TRBD1. The V gene's germline CDR1 is SEHNR and CDR2 FQNEAQ (reference sequence). V shed 0 bases and J 7 bases; nucleotides not matched to a gene: 6. The CDR3 has 15 amino acids. The CDR3 here is CASSLAGQGQSGYTF. The CDR3 DNA is TGTGCCAGCAGCTTAGCGGGACAGGGTCAAAGTGGCTACACCTTC.

This sequence joins TRBV15 and TRBJ2-1; 10 positions match TRBD1. Trimming cost V 2 bases and J 6 bases; bases outside gene matches: 4. From germline, CDR1 is LNHNV and CDR2 YYDKDF (reference sequence). The CDR3 is 15 residues long. CDR3 loop: CATSRTGQGSNEQFF. In DNA, the CDR3 is TGTGCCACCAGCAGAACGGGACAGGGGAGCAATGAGCAGTTCTTC. Using reference TRBV15 and TRBJ2-1 for the parts outside the CDR3, the full variable domain is DAMVIQNPRYQVTQFGKPVTLSCSQTLNHNVMYWYQQKSSQAPKLLFHYYDKDFNNEADTPDNFQSRRPNTSFCFLDIRSPGLGDTAMYLCATSRTGQGSNEQFFGPGTRLTVL.

This clonotype was seen ten or more times. The chain carries TRBV6-2 or TRBV6-3 and TRBJ2-1; D perhaps matches TRBD1 (7 bases). With 2 bases removed from V and 6 bases from J, the gap between germline ends came to 17 bases. Looked up from germline, CDR1 is MNHEY and CDR2 is SVGEGT. The CDR3 is 16 residues long. In DNA form, the CDR3 reads TGTGCCAGCAGTTACCCACCCGGGGGACAGTTCAATGAGCAGTTCTTC. It codes for CASSYPPGGQFNEQFF.

This chain uses TRBV5-4 with TRBJ2-2; D possibly matches TRBD1 or TRBD2 (6 bases each). The CDR3 has 14 amino acids. CDR1 and CDR2 from the germline V gene are SGHNT and YYREEE (reference sequence). Trimming removed 6 bases from V and 6 bases from J, with 15 bases in between. The CDR3 spells CASNAKGGAGELFF. Written as DNA, the CDR3 is TGTGCCAGCAATGCAAAGGGGGGTGCCGGGGAGCTGTTTTTT.

V is TRBV20-1 and J is TRBJ2-1; 7 nucleotides agree with TRBD2. The CDR3 totals 14 residues. CDR1 is DFQATT, CDR2 SNEGSKA, per germline (reference sequence). V lost 3 bases to trimming and J lost 5 bases; unmatched junction nucleotides: 7. The CDR3 loop is CSASTSSGNNEQFF. CDR3 in DNA: TGCAGTGCTAGTACGTCTAGCGGAAACAATGAGCAGTTCTTC.

This clonotype was picked up a small number of times. The rearrangement links TRBV7-9 to TRBJ2-7, with 16 bases identical to TRBD2. The CDR3 contains 18 residues. Germline V gives CDR1 SEHNR, CDR2 FQNEAQ (reference sequence). Unmatched junction bases numbered 9, after V lost 5 bases and J lost 2 bases. The chain's CDR3 is CASSLPPGLAGGPYEQYF. Written as DNA, the CDR3 is TGTGCCAGCAGCCTGCCTCCGGGACTAGCGGGAGGGCCCTACGAGCAGTACTTC.

This clonotype was counted between two and nine times. The chain carries TRBV24-1 and TRBJ2-1; no definite D call. The germline V and J ends were trimmed by 3 bases and 9 bases, with 11 bases remaining between them. The CDR3 length is 13 residues. Germline assignment: CDR1 KGHDR and CDR2 SFDVKD. The CDR3 region is CATSDEETGEQFF. CDR3 bases: TGTGCCACCAGTGATGAGGAGACGGGTGAGCAGTTCTTC.

With regard to this clonotype: One junction end does not reproduce the germline sequence, and a read error may be involved. The J gene is TRBJ2-7, the V gene TRBV5-4; tentatively, D is TRBD2 (7 bases). CDR1 is SGHNT and CDR2 is YYREEE in the germline V gene (reference sequence). The CDR3 sequence is 15 residues long. DNA of the CDR3: TGTGCCAGCAGCCCGGGGGGCCGAAGCTTCTACGAGCAGCACTTC. As protein: CASSPGGRSFYEQHF.

The chain employs TRBV7-6 and TRBJ2-5; TRBD2 is a possible D gene (6 bases). The CDR3 has 15 amino acids. Per germline, CDR1 SGHVS and CDR2 FNYEAQ. V was trimmed by 5 bases and J by 5 bases, leaving 18 bases between them. The CDR3 sequence: CASSLGQGRGETQYF. For the CDR3, the DNA is TGTGCCAGCAGCCTGGGGCAGGGCCGGGGGGAGACCCAGTACTTC.

This clonotype has ten or more counts. The J gene is TRBJ2-1, the V gene TRBV29-1; D possibly matches TRBD1 or TRBD2 (6 bases each). This CDR3 is 17 amino acids long. CDR1 is SQVTM, CDR2 ANQGSEA, per germline. The germline V and J ends were trimmed by 4 bases and 6 bases, with 25 bases remaining between them. The CDR3 nucleotides are TGCAGCGTTGTCCCCCGGGGTTCGGGGGCGGACGGCAATGAGCAGTTCTTC. It translates to CSVVPRGSGADGNEQFF.

The V gene is TRBV15, the J gene TRBJ2-5; maybe TRBD1 (5 bases). The length of the CDR3 is 17 residues. V lost 1 base, J lost 3 bases, and 18 bases lay in between. Germline CDR1 and CDR2: LNHNV and YYDKDF (reference sequence). As DNA, the CDR3 is TGTGCCACCAGCAGAGGTACCGGGCAGGGCCGAAAAGAGACCCAGTACTTC. This sequence encodes CATSRGTGQGRKETQYF.

This clonotype was picked up a small number of times. This rearrangement joins TRBV6-1 to TRBJ1-1, with unresolved D. Germline CDR1 and CDR2: MNHNS and SASEGT. The CDR3 totals 15 residues. Trimming took off 2 bases at V and 0 bases at J, with 10 bases between the two ends. The CDR3 spells CASSEMLRVNTEAFF. The CDR3 nucleotides read TGTGCCAGCAGTGAAATGTTAAGGGTGAACACTGAAGCTTTCTTT.

This clonotype was observed many times. This sequence joins TRBV5-1 and TRBJ2-5, with TRBD1 matching 8 bases. V shed 5 bases, J shed 4 bases, and the junction held 10 bases outside the gene matches. There are 15 residues in the CDR3. Per germline, CDR1 SGHRS and CDR2 YFSETQ. CDR3 DNA sequence: TGCGCCAGCAGTTCCGGACAGGGTATCCGAGAGACCCAGTACTTC. Its protein is CASSSGQGIRETQYF.

This clonotype was found many times. The chain combines TRBV2 with TRBJ1-1; D is ambiguous. The CDR3 contains 14 residues. CDR1 and CDR2 (germline): SNHLY, FYNNEI. V was trimmed by 5 bases and J by 0 bases, leaving 10 bases between them. This CDR3 is CASSNGIMNTEAFF. In DNA, the CDR3 is TGTGCCAGCAGTAACGGCATCATGAACACTGAAGCTTTCTTT.

The V call is TRBV7-9, the J call TRBJ2-5, with D possibly being TRBD2 (6 bases). Trimming took 7 bases from V and 2 from J, leaving 11 bases between them. Germline CDR1 SEHNR, CDR2 FQNEAQ (reference sequence). This CDR3 contains 13 residues. In DNA form, the CDR3 reads TGTGCCAGCATCAGCGCGGGACAAGAGACCCAGTACTTC. Translating it yields CASISAGQETQYF.

This rearrangement joins TRBV19 to TRBJ1-5; D is unclear. The CDR3 is 18 residues long. Germline V lookup: CDR1 LNHDA, CDR2 SQIVND (reference sequence). V gave up 0 bases and J gave up 0 bases, with 15 bases separating them. The CDR3 spells CASSIDRGKSYSNQPQHF. CDR3 nucleotides: TGTGCCAGTAGTATAGATCGAGGTAAATCATATAGCAATCAGCCCCAGCATTTT.

The chain uses TRBV5-6 and TRBJ2-5, with D possibly TRBD1 on 5 matching bases. The CDR3 extends over 15 amino acids. Trimming left V 1 base short and J 2 bases short, with 12 bases between. Germline V lookup: CDR1 SGHDT, CDR2 YYEEEE. The CDR3 region has the DNA TGTGCCAGCAGCTTGCGTCGGTACAGGCAAGAGACCCAGTACTTC. Its protein product is CASSLRRYRQETQYF.

This clonotype was seen repeatedly, ten times or more. This rearrangement joins TRBV11-2 to TRBJ1-1, with D maybe TRBD1 (6 bases). Germline CDR1 is SGHAT and CDR2 is FQNNGV. Deletions cut 1 base from V and 4 bases from J, with 13 bases between. The CDR3 has 15 amino acids. CDR3 loop: CASSLGGRGVTEAFF. CDR3 DNA sequence: TGTGCCAGCAGCTTAGGCGGTAGGGGGGTCACTGAAGCTTTCTTT.

The chain joins TRBV19 to TRBJ2-1; TRBD2 matches at 9 bases. Germline-derived CDR1 and CDR2 are LNHDA and SQIVND (reference sequence). The CDR3 totals 14 residues. Losses at the gene ends were 6 bases for V and 2 bases for J; bases not matched to a gene: 2. CDR3 nucleotide sequence: TGTGCCAGTAGGGGACTAGCTCCCTACAATGAGCAGTTCTTC. Residues: CASRGLAPYNEQFF. The whole variable domain, filled in from reference TRBV19 and TRBJ2-1, reads DGGITQSPKYLFRKEGQNVTLSCEQNLNHDAMYWYRQDPGQGLRLIYYSQIVNDFQKGDIAEGYSVSREKKESFPLTVTSAQKNPTAFYLCASRGLAPYNEQFFGPGTRLTVL.

The chain couples TRBV7-2 to TRBJ1-5; no reliable D call. The germline V gene has CDR1 SGHTA and CDR2 FQGNSA. The CDR3 has 16 residues. V lost 2 bases, J lost 0 bases, and 11 bases lay in between. The CDR3 here is CASSLSRARSNQPQHF. The CDR3, as DNA: TGTGCCAGCAGCTTAAGCCGGGCCCGTAGCAATCAGCCCCAGCATTTT.

The chain recombines TRBV7-6 with TRBJ2-3; D is undetermined. Trimming pared 0 bases from V and 4 bases from J, leaving 8 bases between. Germline CDR1 and CDR2: SGHVS and FNYEAQ. This CDR3 comprises 14 residues. The DNA of the CDR3 is TGTGCCAGCAGCTTAGCTACCTACGCAGATACGCAGTATTTT. The encoded protein is CASSLATYADTQYF.